This TCR beta chain originates from a study of human T cells and chemical hapten exposure. Study-wide findings and caveats: DPC sensitization did not alter TCRs above 1 in 1000 frequency.

CDR3 length: 15 residues. Germline CDR1 reads SGHAT; CDR2 reads FQNNGV. Trimming took 5 bases from V and 8 from J, leaving 21 bases between them. This clonotype was counted ten times or more. What it recognizes is unknown. Each CDR3 protein is one row after TCRdb ran MiXCR on the RACE reads. The sample lists 300,000 to 400,000 distinct CDR3 sequences; roughly 5% were seen once. Indicated time point: pre-sensitization, week 0. Treatment described: therapeutic diphenylcyclopropenone sensitization with weekly scalp DPC. The TCR originated in a woman in her fifties or sixties with alopecia areata. Some clones in this sample may be carry-over from other donors' samples. Material: whole blood, obtained in connection with sensitization to the hapten diphenylcyclopropenone (DPC). The chain has TRBV11-2 and TRBJ1-2; TRBD1 is a possible D gene (6 bases). The CDR3 sequence is CASSRGDTIREGYTF. The CDR3 DNA reads TGTGCCAGCAGCCGAGGGGACACCATTCGGGAGGGCTACACCTTC.